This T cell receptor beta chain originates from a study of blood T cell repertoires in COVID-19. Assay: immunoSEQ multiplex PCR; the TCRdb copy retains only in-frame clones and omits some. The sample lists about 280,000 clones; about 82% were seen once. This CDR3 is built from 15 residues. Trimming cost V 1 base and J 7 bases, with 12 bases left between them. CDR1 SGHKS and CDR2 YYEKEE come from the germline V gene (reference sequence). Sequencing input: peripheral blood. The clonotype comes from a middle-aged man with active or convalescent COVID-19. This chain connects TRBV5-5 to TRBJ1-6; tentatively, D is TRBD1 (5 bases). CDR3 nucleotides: TGTGCCAGCAGCTTGTCTGGACATTCAAATTCACCCCTCCACTTT. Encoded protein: CASSLSGHSNSPLHF.